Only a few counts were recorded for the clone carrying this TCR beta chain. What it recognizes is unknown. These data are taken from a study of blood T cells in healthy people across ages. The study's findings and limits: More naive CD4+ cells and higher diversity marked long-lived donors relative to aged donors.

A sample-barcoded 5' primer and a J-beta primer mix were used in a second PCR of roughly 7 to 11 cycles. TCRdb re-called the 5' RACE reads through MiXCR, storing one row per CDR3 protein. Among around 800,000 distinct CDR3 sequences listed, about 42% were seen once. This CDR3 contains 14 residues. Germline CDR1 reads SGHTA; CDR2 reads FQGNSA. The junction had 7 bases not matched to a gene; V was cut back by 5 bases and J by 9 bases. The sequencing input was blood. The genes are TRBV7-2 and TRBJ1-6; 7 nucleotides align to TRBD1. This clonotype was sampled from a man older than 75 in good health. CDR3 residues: CASSLDRDISPLHF. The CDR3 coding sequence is TGTGCCAGCAGCCTAGACAGGGACATTTCACCCCTCCACTTT.